The 12 T cell receptor beta chains below were found in one sample sequenced in a study of blood T cell repertoires in COVID-19. The method was immunoSEQ multiplex PCR; TCRdb's version includes in-frame clones alone and lacks a portion of them. The sample has 200,000 to 300,000 clones, approximately 85% seen once; the top ten hold roughly 5%. Specimen: peripheral blood. All receptors derive from a man in his fifties with COVID-19, enrolled during active disease.

The J gene is TRBJ2-5, the V gene TRBV24-1; perhaps TRBD2 as D (5 bases). The germline V gene encodes CDR1 KGHDR and CDR2 SFDVKD. This CDR3 spans 16 amino acids. V lost 3 bases, J lost 7 bases, and 20 bases lay in between. In DNA form, the CDR3 reads TGTGCCACCAGTGATCCCCTCGTGGGCGGACGGGGGACCCAGTACTTC. Its translation: CATSDPLVGGRGTQYF.

The chain couples TRBV28 to TRBJ1-4; possibly TRBD1 for D (5 bases). The CDR3 spans 13 residues. Trimming cost V 8 bases and J 8 bases, with 15 bases left between them. CDR1 MDHEN and CDR2 SYDVKM come from the germline V gene. The CDR3 bases are TGTGCCAGCTCCGGGGGTTTCAGGGAAAAACTGTTTTTT. Translating it yields CASSGGFREKLFF.

The table lists this clone with a count of one. V gene TRBV30 combines with J gene TRBJ1-4; a possible D gene is TRBD1 (5 bases). Germline V lookup: CDR1 GTSNPN, CDR2 SVGIG (reference sequence). There are 14 residues in the CDR3. The CDR3 spells CAHLTKGPSEKLFF. DNA for the CDR3: TGTGCACACCTAACGAAGGGGCCAAGTGAAAAACTGTTTTTT.

This clone showed up just once. The chain combines TRBV2 with TRBJ2-1; D is possibly TRBD1 (6 bases). This CDR3 has 14 residues. Germline CDR1 is SNHLY and CDR2 is FYNNEI. The V end was cut by 8 bases, the J end by 4 bases, with 15 bases between. DNA for the CDR3: TGTGCCAGCCGGCTCACAGGGAGATACAATGAGCAGTTCTTC. This translates into CASRLTGRYNEQFF.

This rearrangement joins TRBV5-4 to TRBJ2-7; 8 positions agree with TRBD1. V was clipped by 2 bases and J by 4 bases; unmatched bases: 5. The germline gives CDR1 SGHNT, CDR2 YYREEE (reference sequence). The CDR3 totals 14 residues. In nucleotides, the CDR3 is TGTGCCAGCAGCTTCTCAGGGGGCTTGTACGAGCAGTACTTC. This codes for CASSFSGGLYEQYF.

This clone was picked up one time. The V call is TRBV28, the J call TRBJ1-2; perhaps TRBD1 as D (5 bases). The CDR3 runs to 13 residues. The V gene lost 3 bases and the J gene lost 6 bases, with 11 bases spanning the gap. The germline V gene encodes CDR1 MDHEN and CDR2 SYDVKM. The CDR3 DNA sequence: TGTGCCAGCAGTTTTGGAGGGGCAGATGGCTACACCTTC. Translation gives CASSFGGADGYTF.

V is TRBV10-3 and J is TRBJ2-5; TRBD2 aligns across 12 bases. Losses at the gene ends were 8 bases for V and 2 bases for J; bases not matched to a gene: 0. The germline V gene has CDR1 ENHRY and CDR2 SYGVKD. This CDR3 is built from 13 residues. CDR3 amino acids: CAIGTSGQETQYF. The CDR3 nucleotides read TGTGCCATCGGGACTAGCGGGCAAGAGACCCAGTACTTC.

The chain uses TRBV11-2 and TRBJ1-1; 10 bases line up with TRBD1. V lost 5 bases to trimming and J lost 1 base; unmatched junction nucleotides: 4. The CDR3 has 15 amino acids. The germline CDR1 and CDR2 sequences are SGHAT and FQNNGV. The CDR3 reads CASSPWTGGNTEAFF. In nucleotides, the CDR3 is TGTGCCAGCAGCCCTTGGACAGGGGGGAACACTGAAGCTTTCTTT.

This rearrangement joins TRBV24-1 to TRBJ2-3, with D perhaps TRBD1 (5 bases). Trimming removed 0 bases at V and 11 bases at J, with 11 bases between. Germline V CDR1 and CDR2: KGHDR, SFDVKD. The CDR3 sequence is 13 residues long. The CDR3 DNA reads TGTGCCACCAGTGATTTGTTGGACACCCAGCAGTATTTT. This sequence encodes CATSDLLDTQQYF.

The chain combines TRBV2 with TRBJ2-7; 12 nucleotides line up with TRBD2. J gave up 0 bases and V 6 bases, and 3 bases lay outside the gene matches. CDR3 size: 15 residues. CDR1 is SNHLY, CDR2 FYNNEI, per germline. The CDR3 protein is CASRGLAGSSYEQYF. The CDR3, as DNA: TGTGCCAGCAGAGGACTAGCGGGGAGCTCCTACGAGCAGTACTTC.

The DNA for the CDR3 is TGTGCCAGCAGCTTAGGGTCTTTCACTTATGGCTACACCTTC. Translating gives CASSLGSFTYGYTF. This chain connects TRBV7-8 to TRBJ1-2; D unclear. CDR3 size: 14 residues. CDR1 and CDR2 (germline): SGHVS, FQNEAQ. Trimming took off 1 base at V and 5 bases at J, with 11 bases between the two ends.

This clone is a singleton in its sample. This CDR3 reads CASSQATYEQYF. The CDR3 nucleotides read TGTGCCAGCAGCCAAGCCACCTACGAGCAGTACTTC. The J gene is TRBJ2-7, the V gene TRBV3-1 (or the pseudogene TRBV3-2); no clear D gene. This CDR3 is built from 12 residues. In germline, CDR1 is LGHDT, CDR2 YNNKEL (reference sequence). The V end was cut by 1 base, the J end by 2 bases, with 3 bases between.